A selection of T cell receptor beta chains follows, all from one sample in a study of vaccination effects on CD4 cells after COVID-19. Assay: immunoSEQ multiplex PCR; the TCRdb copy retains only in-frame clones and omits some. This table holds about 15,000 clones, approximately 80% found once. Antigen specificity for these receptors is unknown. The sample consisted of CD4+ T cells from PBMCs cultured with HCoV-NL63 spike peptides, taken after COVID-19 vaccination. The receptors come from a human donor who had a prior SARS-CoV-2 infection. CDR3s include the opening cysteine and the closing phenylalanine or tryptophan. Each record gives: V gene, clone size, D gene, J gene, CDR3 DNA, CDR3 protein. The D gene is left open where the match is weak. The listing skips clone size in some rows; elsewhere it reads once, few, many or a size class.

>TRBV4-1|.|TRBD1|TRBJ1-2
TGCGCCAGCAGCCAAGGCAGGGGGGGCTATGGCTACACCTTC
CASSQGRGGYGYTF
>TRBV2|.|.|TRBJ2-7
TGTGCCAGCAAAACCTCCTACGAGCAGTACTTC
CASKTSYEQYF
>TRBV7-9|few|TRBD2|TRBJ2-7
TGTGCCAGCAGCTTATCTAGCGGAAGCTACGAGCAGTACTTC
CASSLSSGSYEQYF
>TRBV7-6|once|TRBD1|TRBJ2-2
TGTGCCAGCAGCGCATATTTGGGACAGGGGCCCGGGGAGCTGTTTTTT
CASSAYLGQGPGELFF
>TRBV9|.|.|TRBJ2-5
TGTGCCAGCAGCGTAGCCGGGACGGTACAAGAGACCCAGTACTTC
CASSVAGTVQETQYF
>TRBV7-8|.|TRBD2|TRBJ2-1
TGTGCCAGCATGGGGGGGTTGGCCTACAATGAGCAGTTCTTC
CASMGGLAYNEQFF
>TRBV18|once|TRBD1|TRBJ2-7
TGTGCCAGCTCACCCCGACAGGGGATCACCTACGAGCAGTACTTC
CASSPRQGITYEQYF
>TRBV11-3|.|TRBD2|TRBJ2-1
TGTGCCAGCAGCTTAGGGGCTAGCGGGGGCTCCTACAATGAGCAGTTCTTC
CASSLGASGGSYNEQFF
>TRBV7-2|.|.|TRBJ1-2
TGTGCCAGTCTGTCGTACCGATATGGCTACACCTTC
CASLSYRYGYTF
>TRBV10-3|.|TRBD1|TRBJ2-2
TGTGCCACCCAGCCTTACAGGGGGGACACCGGGGAGCTGTTTTTT
CATQPYRGDTGELFF
>TRBV10-3|.|TRBD1|TRBJ1-2
TGTGCCATCAGGGCAGACAGGGAACATGGCTACACCTTC
CAIRADREHGYTF